The 18 T cell receptor beta chains presented below share a single source sample, sequenced in a study of blood T cell repertoires in COVID-19. TCRdb's table, derived via immunoSEQ multiplex PCR, lists solely in-frame clones and lacks some. The table includes about 250,000 clones, 85% to 90% detected once. The sequenced sample was PBMCs or T cells enriched from blood (not recorded which). The receptors come from a middle-aged man who had recovered from COVID-19.

This clone showed up just once. The chain uses TRBV6-5 and TRBJ1-4, with D maybe TRBD1 (6 bases). CDR1 MNHEY and CDR2 SVGAGI come from the germline V gene. CDR3 length: 15 residues. Trimming took 4 bases from V and 0 from J, leaving 9 bases between them. CDR3 protein: CASSSGDATNEKLFF. CDR3 coding DNA: TGTGCCAGCAGTTCAGGGGATGCAACTAATGAAAAACTGTTTTTT.

Here the CDR3 reads CAISITGSSYNEQFF. CDR3 nucleotide sequence: TGTGCCATCAGCATTACAGGGAGCTCCTACAATGAGCAGTTCTTC. This chain links TRBV10-3 with TRBJ2-1; perhaps TRBD1 as D (6 bases). This CDR3 spans 15 amino acids. Germline loops: CDR1 ENHRY, CDR2 SYGVKD. The V and J ends lost 6 bases and 0 bases respectively, with 12 bases between them.

The rearrangement uses TRBV6-2 or TRBV6-3 and TRBJ2-4; perhaps TRBD1 as D (6 bases). CDR3 length: 15 amino acids. The germline gives CDR1 MNHEY, CDR2 SVGEGT. V was trimmed by 5 bases and J by 7 bases, leaving 18 bases between them. DNA for the CDR3: TGTGCCAGCAGTCCCTCTCCAGGGGCATGGAACATTCAGTACTTC. Protein sequence: CASSPSPGAWNIQYF.

This chain links TRBV29-1 with TRBJ1-5; possible D gene TRBD1, 6 bases. Germline values: CDR1 SQVTM, CDR2 ANQGSEA. V lost 6 bases, J lost 5 bases, and 14 bases lay in between. The CDR3 sequence is 13 residues long. The CDR3 region has the DNA TGCAGCGTGGGGGGGGCCAGGGATCAGCCCCAGCATTTT. Translation: CSVGGARDQPQHF.

This chain links TRBV30 with TRBJ2-3; 12 bases align to TRBD2. Per germline, CDR1 GTSNPN and CDR2 SVGIG (reference sequence). The CDR3 spans 13 residues. V dropped 6 bases and J dropped 9; count of bases not matched to a gene: 7. CDR3 in DNA: TGTGCCTGCGCTAGCGGGGGGGCTGGGACGCAGTATTTT. This codes for CACASGGAGTQYF.

V and J are TRBV18 and TRBJ2-3; D is perhaps TRBD2 (6 bases). Trimming left V 1 base short and J 2 bases short, with 13 bases between. Germline V gene data show CDR1 as KGHSH and CDR2 as LQKENI. The CDR3 has 16 residues. The CDR3 DNA sequence: TGTGCCAGCTCACCACTGTCTAGCGACGACACAGATACGCAGTATTTT. Its translation is CASSPLSSDDTDTQYF.

This rearrangement joins TRBV30 to TRBJ1-2; TRBD1 matches 8 bases. CDR3 length equals 13 residues. Germline CDR1 and CDR2: GTSNPN and SVGIG (reference sequence). V lost 3 bases to trimming and J lost 4 bases; unmatched junction nucleotides: 4. The CDR3 nucleotides read TGTGCCTGGAGGCCGGACAGGGCCTATGGCTACACCTTC. This sequence encodes CAWRPDRAYGYTF.

This sequence joins TRBV5-4 and TRBJ1-2; D gene unclear. V was cut by 0 bases and J by 7 bases, with 10 bases left in between. CDR3 size: 13 residues. The germline gives CDR1 SGHNT, CDR2 YYREEE (reference sequence). CDR3 DNA sequence: TGTGCCAGCAGCTTGGTGGGAGAATTTGGCTACACCTTC. Translating gives CASSLVGEFGYTF.

The chain links TRBV10-3 to TRBJ1-2; the D gene is possibly TRBD1 (5 bases). The germline V gene has CDR1 ENHRY and CDR2 SYGVKD. Trimming cost V 0 bases and J 8 bases, with 13 bases left between them. The CDR3 loop spans 14 amino acids. DNA of the CDR3: TGTGCCATCAGTGAGTCGACAGCCTCTAGGGGCTACACCTTC. Protein sequence: CAISESTASRGYTF.

This chain links TRBV5-1 with TRBJ2-7; D may be TRBD2 (5 bases). The germline V gene encodes CDR1 SGHRS and CDR2 YFSETQ. The ends were cut back, 1 base at V and 1 base at J, with 9 bases in the middle. This CDR3 region has 14 residues. The DNA of the CDR3 is TGCGCCAGCAGCTTGAGAGCGGAATCCTACGAGCAGTACTTC. This encodes CASSLRAESYEQYF.

Concerning this clone itself: This same CDR3 is encoded by further DNA sequences in the sample. This chain uses TRBV7-9 with TRBJ1-6, with D hard to call. Deletions cut 6 bases from V and 0 bases from J, with 12 bases between. Germline V lookup: CDR1 SEHNR, CDR2 FQNEAQ (reference sequence). The CDR3 extends over 16 amino acids. The CDR3 DNA follows: TGTGCCAGCAGTCCGACGGGAAGCTCCTATAATTCACCCCTCCACTTT. This sequence encodes CASSPTGSSYNSPLHF.

The chain couples TRBV7-9 to TRBJ1-6; TRBD1 is a possible D gene (5 bases). The CDR3 length is 13 residues. V gave up 0 bases and J gave up 11 bases, with 8 bases separating them. Germline V lookup: CDR1 SEHNR, CDR2 FQNEAQ (reference sequence). The DNA for the CDR3 is TGTGCCAGCAGCTTAGCGGGGGGAGCACCCCTCCACTTT. It yields the protein CASSLAGGAPLHF.

The gene calls are TRBV6-1 and TRBJ2-5, with 12 bases lining up with TRBD2. The CDR3 is 18 amino acids. After removal of 1 base from V and 1 base from J, the junction contained 7 bases not matched to a gene. Germline V lookup: CDR1 MNHNS, CDR2 SASEGT. CDR3 residues: CASSEEALAGGPQETQYF. CDR3 DNA: TGTGCCAGCAGTGAAGAAGCACTAGCGGGAGGCCCCCAAGAGACCCAGTACTTC.

The chain is built from TRBV27 and TRBJ2-7; 7 nucleotides agree with TRBD1. The CDR3 runs 11 residues. The V segment lost 8 bases and the J segment 9 bases; nucleotides outside the gene matches: 7. Germline-derived CDR1 and CDR2 are MNHEY and SMNVEV (reference sequence). CDR3: CASGSNRGQYF. CDR3 coding DNA: TGTGCCAGCGGATCAAACAGGGGGCAGTACTTC.

J is TRBJ2-1 and V is TRBV5-1; 7 positions agree with TRBD2. Germline CDR1 is SGHRS and CDR2 is YFSETQ. Trimming removed 0 bases from V and 8 bases from J; junction bases left unmatched: 11. CDR3 length: 16 residues. CDR3 amino acids: CASSLAGEGSWDEQFF. Here the CDR3 DNA reads TGCGCCAGCAGCTTGGCCGGGGAGGGCTCGTGGGATGAGCAGTTCTTC.

In its sample, this clone was seen a few times. CDR3 region: CASSYSGGWTEMFF. The CDR3 nucleotides read TGTGCCAGCAGTTACTCGGGGGGTTGGACGGAGATGTTCTTC. The rearrangement joins TRBV6-2 or TRBV6-3 to TRBJ2-1; TRBD2 might be the D (6 bases). The germline V and J ends were trimmed by 0 bases and 15 bases, with 18 bases remaining between them. Germline loops: CDR1 MNHEY, CDR2 SVGEGT. This CDR3 spans 14 amino acids.

This clone was seen only a few times. The V and J genes are TRBV29-1 and TRBJ1-1; D is ambiguous. Germline CDR1 reads SQVTM; CDR2 reads ANQGSEA. V was trimmed by 6 bases and J by 1 base, leaving 12 bases between them. The CDR3 totals 13 residues. CDR3 loop: CSVRKGGNTEAFF. The CDR3 nucleotides read TGCAGCGTGAGAAAGGGAGGGAACACTGAAGCTTTCTTT.

The chain carries TRBV5-1 and TRBJ2-2, with 7 bases lining up with TRBD1. Germline V gene lookup returns CDR1 SGHRS and CDR2 YFSETQ. Unmatched junction bases numbered 4, after V lost 4 bases and J lost 1 base. This CDR3 contains 15 residues. CDR3 in DNA: TGCGCCAGCAGCCAACAGGGGCAGAACACCGGGGAGCTGTTTTTT. Translating it yields CASSQQGQNTGELFF. Full variable domain (missing parts from reference TRBV5-1 and TRBJ2-2): KAGVTQTPRYLIKTRGQQVTLSCSPISGHRSVSWYQQTPGQGLQFLFEYFSETQRNKGNFPGRFSGRQFSNSRSEMNVSTLELGDSALYLCASSQQGQNTGELFFGEGSRLTVL.